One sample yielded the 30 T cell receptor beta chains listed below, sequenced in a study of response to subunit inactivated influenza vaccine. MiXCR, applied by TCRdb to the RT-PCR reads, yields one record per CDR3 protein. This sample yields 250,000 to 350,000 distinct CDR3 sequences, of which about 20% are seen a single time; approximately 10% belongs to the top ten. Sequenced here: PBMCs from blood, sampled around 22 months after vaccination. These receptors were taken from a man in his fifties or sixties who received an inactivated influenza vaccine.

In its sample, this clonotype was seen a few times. CDR3 DNA sequence: TGTGCCAGCAGTGTAACAAGACTTTATGGCTACACCTTC. Its translation: CASSVTRLYGYTF. The V gene is TRBV2, the J gene TRBJ1-2, with D hard to call. This CDR3 has 13 residues. Per germline, CDR1 SNHLY and CDR2 FYNNEI. Trimming took off 4 bases at V and 5 bases at J, with 11 bases between the two ends. Based on the CDR3 plus reference TRBV2 and TRBJ1-2, the full variable domain is EPEVTQTPSHQVTQMGQEVILRCVPISNHLYFYWYRQILGQKVEFLVSFYNNEISEKSEIFDDQFSVERPDGSNFTLKIRSTKLEDSAMYFCASSVTRLYGYTFGSGTRLTVV.

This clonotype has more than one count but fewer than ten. This CDR3 is CASSPGIPNEKLFF. The CDR3 DNA follows: TGTGCCAGCAGCCCCGGGATACCTAATGAAAAACTGTTTTTT. The rearrangement uses TRBV7-2 and TRBJ1-4; D remains ambiguous. Trimming removed 5 bases at V and 3 bases at J, with 10 bases between. Germline values: CDR1 SGHTA, CDR2 FQGNSA. The CDR3 contains 14 residues.

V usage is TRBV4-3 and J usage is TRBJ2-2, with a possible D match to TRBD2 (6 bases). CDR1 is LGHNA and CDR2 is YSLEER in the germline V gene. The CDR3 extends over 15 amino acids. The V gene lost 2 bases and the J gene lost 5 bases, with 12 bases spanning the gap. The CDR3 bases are TGCGCCAGCAGCCAATACGTGGAGGGGACCGGGGAGCTGTTTTTT. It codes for CASSQYVEGTGELFF.

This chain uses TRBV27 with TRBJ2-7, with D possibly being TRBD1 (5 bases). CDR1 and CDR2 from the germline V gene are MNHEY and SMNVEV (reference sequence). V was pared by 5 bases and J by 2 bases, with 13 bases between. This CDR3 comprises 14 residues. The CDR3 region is CASSPQGGPYEQYF. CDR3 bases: TGTGCCAGCAGTCCCCAGGGTGGTCCCTACGAGCAGTACTTC.

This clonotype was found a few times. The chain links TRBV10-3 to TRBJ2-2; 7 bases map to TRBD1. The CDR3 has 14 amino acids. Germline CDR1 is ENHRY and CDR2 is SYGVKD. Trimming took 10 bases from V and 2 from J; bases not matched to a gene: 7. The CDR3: CATTGTENTGELFF. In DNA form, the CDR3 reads TGTGCCACAACCGGGACAGAAAACACCGGGGAGCTGTTTTTT.

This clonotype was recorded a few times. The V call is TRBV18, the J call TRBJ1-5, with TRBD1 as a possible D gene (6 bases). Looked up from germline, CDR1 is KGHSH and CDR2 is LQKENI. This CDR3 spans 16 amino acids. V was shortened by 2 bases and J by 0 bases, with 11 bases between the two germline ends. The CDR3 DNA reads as TGTGCCAGCTCACCATCAGGGGTCAATAGCAATCAGCCCCAGCATTTT. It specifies CASSPSGVNSNQPQHF.

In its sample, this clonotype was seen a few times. The CDR3 spells CAISGGGKNIQYF. As DNA, the CDR3 is TGTGCCATCAGTGGGGGTGGCAAAAACATTCAGTACTTC. V is TRBV10-3 and J is TRBJ2-4; D gene ambiguous. Germline CDR1 ENHRY, CDR2 SYGVKD. Trimming removed 4 bases from V and 3 bases from J, with 7 bases in between. The CDR3 runs to 13 residues.

The chain's CDR3 is CASSISQGGGYTF. Written as DNA, the CDR3 is TGTGCCAGTAGTATTTCCCAGGGCGGTGGCTACACCTTC. V is TRBV19 and J is TRBJ1-2; possibly TRBD1 for D (5 bases). V lost 3 bases and J 7 bases, leaving 12 bases between the germline ends. The V gene's germline CDR1 is LNHDA and CDR2 SQIVND (reference sequence). The CDR3 spans 13 residues.

DNA for the CDR3: TGTGCCACCAGCAGAGATCGTAGACAGATCGATGGCTACACCTTC. This encodes CATSRDRRQIDGYTF. This chain uses TRBV15 with TRBJ1-2, with D perhaps matching TRBD1 (5 bases). CDR1 is LNHNV and CDR2 is YYDKDF in the germline V gene (reference sequence). CDR3 length equals 15 residues. V was cut by 0 bases and J by 6 bases, with 14 bases left in between.

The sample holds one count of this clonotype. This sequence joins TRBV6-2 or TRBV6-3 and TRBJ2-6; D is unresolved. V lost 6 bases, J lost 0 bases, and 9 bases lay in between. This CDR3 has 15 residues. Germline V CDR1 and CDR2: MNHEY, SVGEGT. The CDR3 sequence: CASSRGFSGANVLTF. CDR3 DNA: TGTGCCAGCAGCCGTGGGTTCTCTGGGGCCAACGTCCTGACTTTC.

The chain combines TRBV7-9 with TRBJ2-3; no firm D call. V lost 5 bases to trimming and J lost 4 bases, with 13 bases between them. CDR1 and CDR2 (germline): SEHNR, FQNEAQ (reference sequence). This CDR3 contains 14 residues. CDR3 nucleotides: TGTGCCAGCAGCCCCTCTCTCCCGTCAGATACGCAGTATTTT. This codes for CASSPSLPSDTQYF.

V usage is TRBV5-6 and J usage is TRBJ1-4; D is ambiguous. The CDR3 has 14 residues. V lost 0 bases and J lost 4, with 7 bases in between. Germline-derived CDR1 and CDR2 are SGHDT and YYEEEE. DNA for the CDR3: TGTGCCAGCAGCTTGGCCGGGTTTAATGAAAAACTGTTTTTT. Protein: CASSLAGFNEKLFF.

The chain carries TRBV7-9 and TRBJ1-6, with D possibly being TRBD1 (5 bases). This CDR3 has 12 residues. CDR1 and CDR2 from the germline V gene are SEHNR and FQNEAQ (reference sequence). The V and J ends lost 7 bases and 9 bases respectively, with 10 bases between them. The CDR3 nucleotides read TGTGCCAGCACGGCAGGGCTTTCACCCCTCCACTTT. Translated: CASTAGLSPLHF.

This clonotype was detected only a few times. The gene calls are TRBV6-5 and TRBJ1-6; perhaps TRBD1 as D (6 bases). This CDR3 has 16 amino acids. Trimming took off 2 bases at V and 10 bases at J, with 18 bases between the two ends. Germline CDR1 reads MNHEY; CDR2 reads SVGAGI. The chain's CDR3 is CASSYPEGGAGSPLHF. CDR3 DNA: TGTGCCAGCAGTTACCCGGAGGGGGGGGCGGGATCACCCCTCCACTTT.

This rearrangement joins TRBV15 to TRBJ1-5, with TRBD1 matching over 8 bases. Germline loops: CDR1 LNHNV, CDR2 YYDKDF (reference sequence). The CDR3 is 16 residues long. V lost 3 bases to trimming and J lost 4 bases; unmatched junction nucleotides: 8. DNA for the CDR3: TGTGCCACCAGCAGGGCCGGACAGGGAGGAAATCAGCCCCAGCATTTT. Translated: CATSRAGQGGNQPQHF.

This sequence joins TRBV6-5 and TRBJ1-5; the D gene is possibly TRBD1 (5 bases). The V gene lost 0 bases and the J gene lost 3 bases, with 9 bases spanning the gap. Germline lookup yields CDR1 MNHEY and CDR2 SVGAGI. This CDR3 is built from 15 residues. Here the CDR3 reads CASSYSIGTNQPQHF. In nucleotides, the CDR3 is TGTGCCAGCAGTTACTCGATAGGGACCAATCAGCCCCAGCATTTT.

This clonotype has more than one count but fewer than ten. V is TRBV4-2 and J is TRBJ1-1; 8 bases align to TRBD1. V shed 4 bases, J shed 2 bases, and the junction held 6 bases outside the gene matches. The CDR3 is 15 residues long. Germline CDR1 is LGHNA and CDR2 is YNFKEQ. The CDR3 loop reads CASSRGGQGNTEAFF. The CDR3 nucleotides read TGTGCCAGCAGCCGAGGAGGACAGGGTAACACTGAAGCTTTCTTT.

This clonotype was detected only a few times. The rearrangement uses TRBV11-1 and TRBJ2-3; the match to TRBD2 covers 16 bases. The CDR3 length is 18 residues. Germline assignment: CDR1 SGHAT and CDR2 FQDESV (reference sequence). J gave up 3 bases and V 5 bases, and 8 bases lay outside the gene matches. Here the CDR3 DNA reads TGTGCCAGCAGCCCCGGGACTAGCGGGAGGGCATCGACAGATACGCAGTATTTT. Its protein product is CASSPGTSGRASTDTQYF.

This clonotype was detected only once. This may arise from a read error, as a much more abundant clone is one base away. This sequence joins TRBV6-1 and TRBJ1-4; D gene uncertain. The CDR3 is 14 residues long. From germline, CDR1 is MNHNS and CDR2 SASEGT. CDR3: CVSRPGFTNEKLFF. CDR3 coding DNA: TGTGTCAGCAGACCCGGTTTTACTAATGAAAAACTGTTTTTT.

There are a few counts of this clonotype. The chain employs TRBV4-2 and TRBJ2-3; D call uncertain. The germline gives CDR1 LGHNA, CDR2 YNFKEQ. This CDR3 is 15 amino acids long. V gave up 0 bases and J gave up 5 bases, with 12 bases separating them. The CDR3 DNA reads TGTGCCAGCAGCCAAGATAACCGGGTGCGAGATACGCAGTATTTT. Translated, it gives CASSQDNRVRDTQYF.

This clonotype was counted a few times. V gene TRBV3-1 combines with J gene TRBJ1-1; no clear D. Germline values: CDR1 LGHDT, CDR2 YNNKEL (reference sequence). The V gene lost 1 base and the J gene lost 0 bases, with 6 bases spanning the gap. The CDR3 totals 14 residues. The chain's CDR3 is CASSQGAMNTEAFF. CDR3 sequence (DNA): TGTGCCAGCAGCCAAGGGGCCATGAACACTGAAGCTTTCTTT.

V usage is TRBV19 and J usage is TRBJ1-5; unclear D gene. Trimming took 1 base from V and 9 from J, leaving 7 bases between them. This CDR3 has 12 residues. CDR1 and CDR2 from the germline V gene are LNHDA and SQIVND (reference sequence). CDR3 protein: CASSIVWGPQHF. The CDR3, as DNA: TGTGCCAGTAGTATAGTCTGGGGGCCCCAGCATTTT.

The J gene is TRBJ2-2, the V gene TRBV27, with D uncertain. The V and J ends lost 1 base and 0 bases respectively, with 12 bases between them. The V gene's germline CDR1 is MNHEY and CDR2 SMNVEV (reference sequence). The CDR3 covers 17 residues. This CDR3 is CASSLLGLYANTGELFF. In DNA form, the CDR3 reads TGTGCCAGCAGTTTATTGGGCCTCTACGCGAACACCGGGGAGCTGTTTTTT.

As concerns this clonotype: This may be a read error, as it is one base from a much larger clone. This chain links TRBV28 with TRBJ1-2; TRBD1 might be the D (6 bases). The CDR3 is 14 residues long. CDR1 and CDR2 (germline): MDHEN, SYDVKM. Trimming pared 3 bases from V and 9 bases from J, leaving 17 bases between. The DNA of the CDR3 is TGTGCCAGCAGTTTTCGGGGGGCCTTTTATAGCTACACCTTC. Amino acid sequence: CASSFRGAFYSYTF.

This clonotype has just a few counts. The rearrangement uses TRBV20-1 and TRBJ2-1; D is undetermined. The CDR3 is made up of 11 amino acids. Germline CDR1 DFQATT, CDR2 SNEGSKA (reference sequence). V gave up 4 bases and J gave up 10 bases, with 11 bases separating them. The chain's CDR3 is CSAIPASEQFF. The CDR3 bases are TGCAGTGCTATCCCCGCTTCGGAGCAGTTCTTC.

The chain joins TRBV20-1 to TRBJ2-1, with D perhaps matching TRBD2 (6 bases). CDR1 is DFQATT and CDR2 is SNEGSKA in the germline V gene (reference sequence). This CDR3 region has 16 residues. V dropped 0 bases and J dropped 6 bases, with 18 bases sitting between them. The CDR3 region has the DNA TGCAGTGCTAGAGATATACTGCCAGAGGGACTCAATGAGCAGTTCTTC. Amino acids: CSARDILPEGLNEQFF.

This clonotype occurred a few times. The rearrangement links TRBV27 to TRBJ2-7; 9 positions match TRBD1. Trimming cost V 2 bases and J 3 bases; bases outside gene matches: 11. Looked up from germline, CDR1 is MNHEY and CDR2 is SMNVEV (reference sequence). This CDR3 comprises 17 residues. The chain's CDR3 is CASSLIGGTGTLYEQYF. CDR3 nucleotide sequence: TGTGCCAGCAGTTTAATCGGGGGGACAGGGACTCTCTACGAGCAGTACTTC.

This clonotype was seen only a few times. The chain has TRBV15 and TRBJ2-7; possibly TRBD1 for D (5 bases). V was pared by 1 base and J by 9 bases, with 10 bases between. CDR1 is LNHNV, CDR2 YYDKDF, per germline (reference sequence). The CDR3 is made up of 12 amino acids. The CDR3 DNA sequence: TGTGCCACCAGCAGAGCCCAGGGCGGGCAGTACTTC. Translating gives CATSRAQGGQYF.

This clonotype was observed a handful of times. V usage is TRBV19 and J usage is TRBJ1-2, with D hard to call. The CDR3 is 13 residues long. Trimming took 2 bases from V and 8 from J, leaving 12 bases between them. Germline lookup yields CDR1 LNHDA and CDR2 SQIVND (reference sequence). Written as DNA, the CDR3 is TGTGCCAGTAGTATATTTAGAGGTGACGGCTACACCTTC. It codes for CASSIFRGDGYTF.

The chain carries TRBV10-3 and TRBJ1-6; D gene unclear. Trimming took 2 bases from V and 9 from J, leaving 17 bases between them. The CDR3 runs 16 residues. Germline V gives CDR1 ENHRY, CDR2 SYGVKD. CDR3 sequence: CAISENGGPYLSPLHF. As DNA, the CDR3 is TGTGCCATCAGTGAGAACGGCGGTCCCTATCTTTCACCCCTCCACTTT.